This TCR beta chain was observed in a study of T cell responses to AZD1222 COVID-19 vaccine. Study findings and constraints: Mostly white British, mostly female donors; authors suggested clonal diversity may be underestimated.

The length of the CDR3 is 13 residues. Trimming left V 5 bases short and J 2 bases short, with 9 bases between. Germline V lookup: CDR1 LNHDA, CDR2 SQIVND (reference sequence). The table came from immunoSEQ multiplex PCR; TCRdb's copy has only in-frame clones and leaves some out. This table holds tens of thousands of clones, under 85% found once. This clone occurred a few times. Antigen unknown. This chain links TRBV19 with TRBJ1-1, with D hard to call. This TCR derives from an adult in good health. The input for sequencing was peripheral blood, taken on day 0 of AZD1222 vaccination. The CDR3 nucleotides read TGTGCCAGTAGTCGAACATCTAACACTGAAGCTTTCTTT. Protein sequence: CASSRTSNTEAFF.